A single sample gave rise to the 14 T cell receptor beta chains below, sequenced in a study of shared T cell receptors in the human thymus. Libraries were prepared by immunoSEQ multiplex PCR; TCRdb keeps only in-frame clonotypes and omits some of them. The sample lists 720,000 or so clones; 80% to 90% were seen once. This sample also appeared in a second study, on human thymus T cells.

Input material: thymocytes. The receptors were gathered from a girl under three years old with a congenital heart defect.

Notes on this clone: Sequence at one end of the junction differs from germline and may be a read error. The chain recombines TRBV2 with TRBJ1-1; the match to TRBD1 covers 7 bases. Germline CDR1 SNHLY, CDR2 FYNNEI. The CDR3 totals 21 residues. The CDR3 is CASREGTEGVDGAGGDTEAFF. The CDR3 bases are TGTGCCAGCAGGGAAGGGACAGAAGGAGTAGATGGGGCAGGTGGGGACACTGAAGCTTTCTTT.

J is TRBJ2-3 and V is TRBV9, with TRBD2 identical over 12 bases. V trimming: 0 bases; J trimming: 5 bases; junction bases outside the gene matches: 4. Germline CDR1 reads SGDLS; CDR2 reads YYNGEE. The CDR3 is made up of 16 amino acids. The CDR3 DNA sequence: TGTGCCAGCAGCGTAGGTCTAGCGGGGGGGTTAGATACGCAGTATTTT. This sequence encodes CASSVGLAGGLDTQYF.

The chain recombines TRBV14 with TRBJ2-5, with unresolved D. CDR3 length: 13 residues. Germline V gives CDR1 SGHDN, CDR2 FVKESK. The V gene lost 8 bases and the J gene lost 1 base, with 11 bases spanning the gap. The CDR3, as DNA: TGTGCCAGCCAGCGAGTGATCCAAGAGACCCAGTACTTC. It specifies CASQRVIQETQYF.

This clone turned up a few times. The CDR3 protein is CASSLFGQRARVHTEAFF. The CDR3 DNA follows: TGTGCCAGCAGTTTATTTGGACAGCGTGCCCGGGTACACACTGAAGCTTTCTTT. The V gene is TRBV27, the J gene TRBJ1-1, with D possibly being TRBD1 (6 bases). Germline CDR1 is MNHEY and CDR2 is SMNVEV (reference sequence). The V and J ends lost 1 base and 3 bases respectively, with 21 bases between them. The CDR3 extends over 18 amino acids.

There are a few counts of this clone. The chain joins TRBV18 to TRBJ2-7, with D hard to call. The CDR3 is made up of 16 amino acids. V was shortened by 3 bases and J by 2 bases, with 17 bases between the two germline ends. Looked up from germline, CDR1 is KGHSH and CDR2 is LQKENI. CDR3 bases: TGTGCCAGCTCACCTACGGTTGAGAAATCCCCCTACGAGCAGTACTTC. Translating it yields CASSPTVEKSPYEQYF. Full variable domain (outside the CDR3, taken from reference TRBV18 and TRBJ2-7): NAGVMQNPRHLVRRRGQEARLRCSPMKGHSHVYWYRQLPEEGLKFMVYLQKENIIDESGMPKERFSAEFPKEGPSILRIQQVVRGDSAAYFCASSPTVEKSPYEQYFGPGTRLTVT.

This chain joins TRBV12-5 and TRBJ1-5; no firm D call. V lost 4 bases, J lost 5 bases, and 3 bases lay in between. The CDR3 runs 11 residues. Germline loops: CDR1 LGHNT, CDR2 FRNRAP. In DNA, the CDR3 is TGTGCTAGTGGTTCTTATCAGCCCCAGCATTTT. As protein: CASGSYQPQHF.

This clone was counted only a few times. The CDR3 DNA sequence: TGTGCCAGTACCCTAACCACCTCCGGGACAGATTGTAACTATGGCTACACCTTC. Protein sequence: CASTLTTSGTDCNYGYTF. This chain joins TRBV19 and TRBJ1-2; the match to TRBD1 covers 7 bases. With 7 bases clipped from V and 1 base from J, the junction kept 18 bases outside the gene matches. The CDR3 consists of 18 residues. Looked up from germline, CDR1 is LNHDA and CDR2 is SQIVND (reference sequence). The full variable domain, completed using reference TRBV19 and TRBJ1-2, is DGGITQSPKYLFRKEGQNVTLSCEQNLNHDAMYWYRQDPGQGLRLIYYSQIVNDFQKGDIAEGYSVSREKKESFPLTVTSAQKNPTAFYLCASTLTTSGTDCNYGYTFGSGTRLTVV.

The rearrangement links TRBV5-1 to TRBJ1-4, with D perhaps matching TRBD1 (5 bases). This CDR3 spans 17 amino acids. Germline assignment: CDR1 SGHRS and CDR2 YFSETQ. The ends were cut back, 0 bases at V and 7 bases at J, with 19 bases in the middle. The CDR3 coding sequence is TGCGCCAGCAGCTTGGCCACCCCTCAGGGCCAGCTTGAAAAACTGTTTTTT. This sequence encodes CASSLATPQGQLEKLFF.

The V call is TRBV6-1, the J call TRBJ2-1; 7 bases fit TRBD2. The germline CDR1 and CDR2 sequences are MNHNS and SASEGT. The CDR3 runs 15 residues. The V gene end was trimmed by 5 bases and the J gene end by 0 bases; junction bases not matched to a gene: 4. CDR3 residues: CASSSKRGSYNEQFF. The CDR3 bases are TGTGCCAGCAGTTCCAAGCGGGGCTCCTACAATGAGCAGTTCTTC.

The V and J genes are TRBV5-6 and TRBJ1-2; D remains unclear. The ends were cut back, 2 bases at V and 3 bases at J, with 20 bases in the middle. CDR1 SGHDT and CDR2 YYEEEE come from the germline V gene. The CDR3 covers 17 residues. The CDR3 is CASSFASLGAKDYGYTF. Here the CDR3 DNA reads TGTGCCAGCAGCTTCGCCTCCCTGGGCGCAAAGGACTATGGCTACACCTTC.

The DNA of the CDR3 is TGTGCCAGCAGCGAAGGAAGAGGTGAAGCTTTCTTT. It codes for CASSEGRGEAFF. This rearrangement joins TRBV6-4 to TRBJ1-1, with D unresolved. Trimming took off 6 bases at V and 7 bases at J, with 12 bases between the two ends. The CDR3 loop spans 12 amino acids. CDR1 is MRHNA, CDR2 SNTAGT, per germline.

This clone was seen a handful of times. This chain uses TRBV4-3 with TRBJ2-7; no definite D call. Germline V gene sequence: CDR1 LGHNA, CDR2 YSLEER. The CDR3 is 16 amino acids. The ends were cut back, 0 bases at V and 3 bases at J, with 15 bases in the middle. CDR3 residues: CASSQDPRPESYEQYF. In nucleotides, the CDR3 is TGCGCCAGCAGCCAAGATCCGAGGCCAGAGAGCTACGAGCAGTACTTC.

The chain uses TRBV15 and TRBJ2-2; TRBD2 matches at 11 bases. CDR3 length equals 19 residues. With V trimmed by 3 bases and J by 0 bases, 9 bases remained unmatched. CDR1 LNHNV and CDR2 YYDKDF come from the germline V gene (reference sequence). The CDR3 spells CATSSNNSGGEPNTGELFF. For the CDR3, the DNA is TGTGCCACCAGCAGCAATAATAGCGGGGGGGAACCGAACACCGGGGAGCTGTTTTTT.

This clone has only one observation. The chain links TRBV28 to TRBJ1-2, with D hard to call. The V gene lost 4 bases and the J gene lost 8 bases, with 20 bases spanning the gap. From germline, CDR1 is MDHEN and CDR2 SYDVKM. CDR3 length: 15 residues. CDR3 loop: CASSSNLAGHEGYTF. The CDR3, as DNA: TGTGCCAGCAGTTCAAACCTAGCCGGGCATGAGGGCTACACCTTC.